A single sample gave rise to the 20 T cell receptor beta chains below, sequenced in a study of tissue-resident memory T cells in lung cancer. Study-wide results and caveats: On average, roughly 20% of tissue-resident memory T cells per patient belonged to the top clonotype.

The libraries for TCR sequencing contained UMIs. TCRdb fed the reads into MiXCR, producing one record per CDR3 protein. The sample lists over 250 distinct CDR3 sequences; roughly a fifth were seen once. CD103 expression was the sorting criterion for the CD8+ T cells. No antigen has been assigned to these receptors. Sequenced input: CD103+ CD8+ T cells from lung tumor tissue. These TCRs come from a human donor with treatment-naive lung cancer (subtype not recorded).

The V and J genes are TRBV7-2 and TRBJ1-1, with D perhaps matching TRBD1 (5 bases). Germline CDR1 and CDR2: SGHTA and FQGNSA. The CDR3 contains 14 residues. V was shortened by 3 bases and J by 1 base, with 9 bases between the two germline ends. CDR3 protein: CASSFGGGNTEAFF. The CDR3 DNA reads TGTGCCAGCAGCTTTGGCGGGGGGAACACTGAAGCTTTCTTT.

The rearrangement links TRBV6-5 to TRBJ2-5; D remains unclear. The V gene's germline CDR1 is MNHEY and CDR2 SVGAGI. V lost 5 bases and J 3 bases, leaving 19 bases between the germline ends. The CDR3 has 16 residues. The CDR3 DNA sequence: TGTGCCAGCAGTCGCCGGATTGACCTTGGCGAAGAGACCCAGTACTTC. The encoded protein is CASSRRIDLGEETQYF.

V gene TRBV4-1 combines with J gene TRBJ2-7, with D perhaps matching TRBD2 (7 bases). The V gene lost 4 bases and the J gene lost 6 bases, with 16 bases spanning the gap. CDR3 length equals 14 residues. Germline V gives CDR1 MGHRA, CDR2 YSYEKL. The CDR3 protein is CASSLGGPSGEQYF. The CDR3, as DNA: TGCGCCAGCAGCCTGGGGGGGCCGTCAGGCGAGCAGTACTTC.

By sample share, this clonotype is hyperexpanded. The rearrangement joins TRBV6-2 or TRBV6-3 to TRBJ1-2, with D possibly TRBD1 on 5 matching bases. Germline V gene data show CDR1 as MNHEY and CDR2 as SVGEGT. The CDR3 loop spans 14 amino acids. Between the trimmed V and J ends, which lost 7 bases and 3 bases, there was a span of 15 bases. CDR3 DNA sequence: TGTGCCAGCACCGGGGGAGACCGCTACTATGGCTACACCTTC. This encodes CASTGGDRYYGYTF.

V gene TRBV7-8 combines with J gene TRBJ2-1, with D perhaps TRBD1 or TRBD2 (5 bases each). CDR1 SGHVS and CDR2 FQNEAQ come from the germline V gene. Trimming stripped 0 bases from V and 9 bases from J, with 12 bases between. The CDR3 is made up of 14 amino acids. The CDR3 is CASSLAQGGSEQFF. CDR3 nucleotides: TGTGCCAGCAGCTTAGCTCAGGGTGGGAGTGAGCAGTTCTTC.

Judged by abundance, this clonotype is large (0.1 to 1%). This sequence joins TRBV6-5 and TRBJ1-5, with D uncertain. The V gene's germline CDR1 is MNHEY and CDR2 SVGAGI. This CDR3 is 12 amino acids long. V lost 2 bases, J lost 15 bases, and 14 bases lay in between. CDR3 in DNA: TGTGCCAGCAGTTACGCCTCGGGTCCTGTGCATTTT. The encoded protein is CASSYASGPVHF.

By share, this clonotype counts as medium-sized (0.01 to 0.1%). The chain's CDR3 is CASSPLGQTTYSNQPQHF. The CDR3 DNA follows: TGTGCCAGCTCACCGTTAGGGCAGACTACTTATAGCAATCAGCCCCAGCATTTT. This chain connects TRBV18 to TRBJ1-5; D is ambiguous. Trimming took off 3 bases at V and 0 bases at J, with 18 bases between the two ends. The CDR3 runs to 18 residues. The germline V gene encodes CDR1 KGHSH and CDR2 LQKENI.

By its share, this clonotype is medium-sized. The CDR3 DNA follows: TGCAGTGCTAGAACCGGGGAGGCCAATGAGCAGTTCTTC. This translates into CSARTGEANEQFF. The J gene is TRBJ2-1, the V gene TRBV20-1, with D possibly TRBD2 on 6 matching bases. Trimming took off 2 bases at V and 6 bases at J, with 11 bases between the two ends. The germline V gene has CDR1 DFQATT and CDR2 SNEGSKA (reference sequence). The CDR3 covers 13 residues.

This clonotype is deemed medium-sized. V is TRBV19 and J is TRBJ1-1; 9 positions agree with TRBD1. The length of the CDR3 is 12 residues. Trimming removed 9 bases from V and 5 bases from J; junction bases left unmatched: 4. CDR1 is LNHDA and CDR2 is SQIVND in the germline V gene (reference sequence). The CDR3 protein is CARTGGATEAFF. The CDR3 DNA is TGTGCCAGAACAGGGGGCGCGACTGAAGCTTTCTTT. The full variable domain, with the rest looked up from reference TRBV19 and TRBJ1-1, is DGGITQSPKYLFRKEGQNVTLSCEQNLNHDAMYWYRQDPGQGLRLIYYSQIVNDFQKGDIAEGYSVSREKKESFPLTVTSAQKNPTAFYLCARTGGATEAFFGQGTRLTVV.

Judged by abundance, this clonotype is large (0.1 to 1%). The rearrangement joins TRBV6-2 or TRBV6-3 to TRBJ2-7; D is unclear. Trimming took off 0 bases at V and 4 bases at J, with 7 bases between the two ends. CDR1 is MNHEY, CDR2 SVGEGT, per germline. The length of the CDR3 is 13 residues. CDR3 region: CASSYSGEYEQYF. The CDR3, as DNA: TGTGCCAGCAGTTACTCGGGCGAGTACGAGCAGTACTTC.

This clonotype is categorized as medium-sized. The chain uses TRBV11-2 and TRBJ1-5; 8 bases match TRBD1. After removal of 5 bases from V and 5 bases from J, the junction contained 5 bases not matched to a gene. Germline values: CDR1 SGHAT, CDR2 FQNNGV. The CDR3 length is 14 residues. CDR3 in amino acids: CASSITGGDQPQHF. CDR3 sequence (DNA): TGTGCCAGCAGCATTACAGGGGGGGATCAGCCCCAGCATTTT.

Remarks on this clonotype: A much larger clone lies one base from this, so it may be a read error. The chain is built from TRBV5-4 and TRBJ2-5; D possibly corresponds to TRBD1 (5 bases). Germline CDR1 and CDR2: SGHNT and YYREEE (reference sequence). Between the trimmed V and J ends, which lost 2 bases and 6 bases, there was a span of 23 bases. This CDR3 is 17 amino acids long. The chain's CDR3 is CASSFLGVGSPGKTQYF. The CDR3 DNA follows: TGTGCCAGCAGCTTTTTAGGGGTCGGCTCGCCCGGAAAGACCCAGTACTTC.

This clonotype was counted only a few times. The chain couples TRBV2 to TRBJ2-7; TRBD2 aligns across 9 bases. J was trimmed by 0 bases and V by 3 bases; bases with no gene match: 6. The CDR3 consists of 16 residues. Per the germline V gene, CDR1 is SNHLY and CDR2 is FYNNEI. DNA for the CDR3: TGTGCCAGCAGTGAGCTAGCGGGGCGTAGCTCCTACGAGCAGTACTTC. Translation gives CASSELAGRSSYEQYF.

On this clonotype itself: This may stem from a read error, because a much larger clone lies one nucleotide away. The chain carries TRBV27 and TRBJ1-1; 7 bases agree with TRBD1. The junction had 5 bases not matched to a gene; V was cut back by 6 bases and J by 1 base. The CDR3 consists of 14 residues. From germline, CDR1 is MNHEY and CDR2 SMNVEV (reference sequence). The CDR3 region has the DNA TGTGCCAGCAGCCTGGGACAGTGGAACACTGAAGCTTTCTTT. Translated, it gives CASSLGQWNTEAFF.

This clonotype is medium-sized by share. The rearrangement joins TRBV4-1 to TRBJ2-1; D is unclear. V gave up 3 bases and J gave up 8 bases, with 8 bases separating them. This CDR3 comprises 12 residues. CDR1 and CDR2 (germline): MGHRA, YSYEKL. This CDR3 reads CASSHQADEQFF. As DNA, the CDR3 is TGCGCCAGCAGCCACCAAGCCGATGAGCAGTTCTTC.

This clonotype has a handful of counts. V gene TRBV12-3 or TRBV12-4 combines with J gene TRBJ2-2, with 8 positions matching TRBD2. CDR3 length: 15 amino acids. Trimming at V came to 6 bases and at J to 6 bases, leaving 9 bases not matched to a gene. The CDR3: CASSPYPGGAGELFF. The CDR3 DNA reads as TGTGCCAGCAGCCCCTATCCGGGGGGGGCCGGGGAGCTGTTTTTT.

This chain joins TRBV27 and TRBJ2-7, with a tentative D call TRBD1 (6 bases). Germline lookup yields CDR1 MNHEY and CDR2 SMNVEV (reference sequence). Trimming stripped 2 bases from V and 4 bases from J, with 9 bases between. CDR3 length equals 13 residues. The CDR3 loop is CASSLAQGYEQYF. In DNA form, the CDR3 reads TGTGCCAGCAGTTTAGCACAGGGATACGAGCAGTACTTC.

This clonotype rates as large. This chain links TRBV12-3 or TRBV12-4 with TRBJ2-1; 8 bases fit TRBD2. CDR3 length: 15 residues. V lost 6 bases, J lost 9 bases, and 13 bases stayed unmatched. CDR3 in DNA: TGTGCCAGCAGCCTGTCCGGGGGGGGAATGGGTGAGCAGTTCTTC. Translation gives CASSLSGGGMGEQFF.

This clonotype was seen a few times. The CDR3 loop is CASSQVANEAFF. CDR3 DNA: TGTGCCAGCAGCCAAGTAGCCAATGAAGCTTTCTTT. The chain couples TRBV4-2 to TRBJ1-1; no definite D call. The CDR3 runs to 12 residues. CDR1 and CDR2 (germline): LGHNA, YNFKEQ. Trimming removed 1 base at V and 7 bases at J, with 7 bases between.

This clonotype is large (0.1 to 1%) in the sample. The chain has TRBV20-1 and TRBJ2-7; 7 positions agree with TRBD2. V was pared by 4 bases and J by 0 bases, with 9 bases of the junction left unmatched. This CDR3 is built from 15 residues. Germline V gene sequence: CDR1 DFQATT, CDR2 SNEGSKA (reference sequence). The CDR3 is CSATAPGTTSYEQYF. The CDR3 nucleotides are TGCAGTGCTACGGCTCCCGGGACTACCTCCTACGAGCAGTACTTC.